Below are 13 T cell receptor beta chains sequenced from a single sample in a study of cytomegalovirus exposure and HLA in healthy donors. Use of 60 Vbeta and 13 Jbeta primers characterized the PCR. Produced via immunoSEQ multiplex PCR; TCRdb's table is partial and in-frame only. Of a few hundred thousand clones listed, 92% are singletons. Sequencing was carried out using PBMCs. These receptors were collected from a girl aged 2-10 years in good health and CMV-seronegative.

The chain carries TRBV5-6 and TRBJ2-5; a possible D gene is TRBD1 (5 bases). The last part of the DNA fits TRBJ2-7 better; the J call may be wrong. This CDR3 has 15 amino acids. Germline loops: CDR1 SGHDT, CDR2 YYEEEE. DNA for the CDR3: TGTGCCAGCAGCTCTTCAGGGTTCTTGGCTTACGAGCAGTACTTC. This codes for CASSSSGFLAYEQYF.

The rearrangement joins TRBV5-1 to TRBJ2-7, with TRBD1 identical over 12 bases. The CDR3 extends over 15 amino acids. CDR1 and CDR2 (germline): SGHRS, YFSETQ. Trimming at V came to 4 bases and at J to 5 bases, leaving 7 bases not matched to a gene. The CDR3 here is CASSGGQGAVDEQYF. As DNA, the CDR3 is TGCGCCAGCAGCGGGGGACAGGGGGCTGTCGACGAGCAGTACTTC.

This chain links TRBV27 with TRBJ2-1; D is undetermined. V lost 3 bases and J lost 3, with 12 bases in between. Germline V lookup: CDR1 MNHEY, CDR2 SMNVEV (reference sequence). The CDR3 has 15 residues. This CDR3 reads CASSFSAEYYNEQFF. CDR3 nucleotide sequence: TGTGCCAGCAGTTTTTCGGCGGAATACTACAATGAGCAGTTCTTC.

The chain has TRBV5-1 and TRBJ1-1; tentative D call: TRBD1 (5 bases). Germline CDR1 is SGHRS and CDR2 is YFSETQ. Trimming stripped 4 bases from V and 3 bases from J, with 16 bases between. The CDR3 runs 15 residues. CDR3 DNA sequence: TGCGCCAGCAGCCCGCGGGGGGTGAAGGACACTGAAGCTTTCTTT. Protein product: CASSPRGVKDTEAFF.

The count of this clone is one. The rearrangement joins TRBV19 to TRBJ2-3; 8 positions match TRBD1. Germline lookup yields CDR1 LNHDA and CDR2 SQIVND (reference sequence). Trimming took 4 bases from V and 4 from J; bases not matched to a gene: 19. The CDR3 loop spans 19 amino acids. CDR3 coding DNA: TGTGCCAGTAGTACCCCTCCTCTTAGGGGGACAGGTCGTTCAGATACGCAGTATTTT. Translating gives CASSTPPLRGTGRSDTQYF.

This clone was observed a single time. This chain connects TRBV7-9 to TRBJ1-3; D may be TRBD1 (5 bases). Germline CDR1 SEHNR, CDR2 FQNEAQ (reference sequence). Trimming pared 5 bases from V and 5 bases from J, leaving 13 bases between. CDR3 size: 14 residues. CDR3 nucleotides: TGTGCCAGCAGCCCGGGGGACGCTAGAAACACCATATATTTT. It is translated as CASSPGDARNTIYF. Together with reference TRBV7-9 and TRBJ1-3, the CDR3 gives the full variable domain: DTGVSQNPRHKITKRGQNVTFRCDPISEHNRLYWYRQTLGQGPEFLTYFQNEAQLEKSRLLSDRFSAERPKGSFSTLEIQRTEQGDSAMYLCASSPGDARNTIYFGEGSWLTVV.

CDR3 sequence (DNA): TGCGCCAGCAGCGACGCGGGACTCTGGAGGTACAATGAGCAGTTCTTC. This gives the protein CASSDAGLWRYNEQFF. This sequence joins TRBV10-2 and TRBJ2-1, with D possibly matching TRBD2 (6 bases). CDR1 WSHSY and CDR2 SAAADI come from the germline V gene. Trimming took 6 bases from V and 4 from J, leaving 19 bases between them. CDR3 length: 16 amino acids.

V is TRBV6-5 and J is TRBJ2-5; D gene uncertain. Germline V CDR1 and CDR2: MNHEY, SVGAGI. The V end was cut by 6 bases, the J end by 4 bases, with 6 bases between. This CDR3 contains 11 residues. CDR3: CASSYRETQYF. CDR3 coding DNA: TGTGCCAGCAGCTATAGAGAGACCCAGTACTTC.

The J gene is TRBJ2-5, the V gene TRBV5-6, with 10 bases that match TRBD1. The J call may not be correct, given that the DNA end is closer to TRBJ2-7. The CDR3 spans 14 residues. Germline values: CDR1 SGHDT, CDR2 YYEEEE. For the CDR3, the DNA is TGTGCCAGCAGCCGAGGACAGGGGGTCTACGAGCAGTACTTC. Its translation: CASSRGQGVYEQYF.

The CDR3 DNA is TGCGCCAGCAGCTTGGTTTCCGGGACAGGATTCCAGCATTTT. Amino acid sequence: CASSLVSGTGFQHF. V gene TRBV5-1 combines with J gene TRBJ1-5; 8 bases match TRBD1. Trimming cost V 0 bases and J 12 bases; bases outside gene matches: 8. Germline CDR1 reads SGHRS; CDR2 reads YFSETQ. The length of the CDR3 is 14 residues.

This clone was seen a few times. The gene calls are TRBV6-1 and TRBJ2-2; 8 bases agree with TRBD1. V trimming: 5 bases; J trimming: 5 bases; junction bases outside the gene matches: 7. The V gene's germline CDR1 is MNHNS and CDR2 SASEGT. This CDR3 comprises 15 residues. This CDR3 reads CASSNRGYETGELFF. CDR3 nucleotides: TGTGCCAGCAGTAACAGGGGGTACGAGACCGGGGAGCTGTTTTTT.

The chain is built from TRBV5-4 and TRBJ2-4; tentative D call: TRBD1 (5 bases). V lost 1 base, J lost 0 bases, and 14 bases lay in between. CDR1 is SGHNT and CDR2 is YYREEE in the germline V gene (reference sequence). The CDR3 is 17 residues long. For the CDR3, the DNA is TGTGCCAGCAGCTTGACTTGGGGCTGGGAAGCCAAAAACATTCAGTACTTC. Encoded protein: CASSLTWGWEAKNIQYF.

This sequence joins TRBV6-4 and TRBJ2-2, with TRBD1 matching over 9 bases. CDR3 length: 18 residues. Germline V gene sequence: CDR1 MRHNA, CDR2 SNTAGT. The J segment lost 5 bases and the V segment lost 5 bases, leaving 15 bases of the junction unmatched. The CDR3 DNA reads TGTGCCAGCAGTCCATTCTCCGGGACAGGGAGTTTAACCGGGGAGCTGTTTTTT. Its protein is CASSPFSGTGSLTGELFF.